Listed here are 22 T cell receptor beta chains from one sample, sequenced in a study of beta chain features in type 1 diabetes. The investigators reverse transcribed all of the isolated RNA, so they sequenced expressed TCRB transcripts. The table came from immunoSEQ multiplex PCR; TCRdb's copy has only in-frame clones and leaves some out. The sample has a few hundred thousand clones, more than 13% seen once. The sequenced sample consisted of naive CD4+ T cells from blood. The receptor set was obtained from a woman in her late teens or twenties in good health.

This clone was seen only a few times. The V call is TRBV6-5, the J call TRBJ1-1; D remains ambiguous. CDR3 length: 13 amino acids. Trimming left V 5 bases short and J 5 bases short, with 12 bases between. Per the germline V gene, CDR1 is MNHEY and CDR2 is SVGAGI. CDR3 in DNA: TGTGCCAGCAGTCCCACGCGAGGTACTGAAGCTTTCTTT. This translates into CASSPTRGTEAFF.

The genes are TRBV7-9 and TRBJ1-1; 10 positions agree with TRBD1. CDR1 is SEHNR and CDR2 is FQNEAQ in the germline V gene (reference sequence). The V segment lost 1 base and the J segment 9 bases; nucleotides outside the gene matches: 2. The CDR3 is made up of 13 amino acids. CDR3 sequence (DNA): TGTGCCAGCAGCTTAGAGGACAGGGGGAAAGCTTTCTTT. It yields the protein CASSLEDRGKAFF.

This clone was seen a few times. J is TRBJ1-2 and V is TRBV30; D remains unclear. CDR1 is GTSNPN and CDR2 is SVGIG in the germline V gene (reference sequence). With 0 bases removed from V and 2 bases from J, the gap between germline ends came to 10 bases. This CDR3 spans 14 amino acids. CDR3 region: CAWSVGGRNYGYTF. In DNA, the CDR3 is TGTGCCTGGAGTGTTGGAGGACGAAACTATGGCTACACCTTC.

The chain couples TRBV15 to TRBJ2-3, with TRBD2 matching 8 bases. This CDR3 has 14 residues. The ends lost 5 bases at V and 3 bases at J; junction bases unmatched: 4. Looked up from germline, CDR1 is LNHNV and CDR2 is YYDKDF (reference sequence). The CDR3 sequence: CATSFRLATDTQYF. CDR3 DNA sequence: TGTGCCACCAGCTTCCGACTAGCGACAGATACGCAGTATTTT.

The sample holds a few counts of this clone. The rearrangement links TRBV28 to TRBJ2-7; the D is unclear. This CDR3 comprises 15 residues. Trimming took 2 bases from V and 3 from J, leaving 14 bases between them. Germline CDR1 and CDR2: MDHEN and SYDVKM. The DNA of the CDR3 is TGTGCCAGCAGTTTAGCCACAGCCTATTTCTACGAGCAGTACTTC. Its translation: CASSLATAYFYEQYF.

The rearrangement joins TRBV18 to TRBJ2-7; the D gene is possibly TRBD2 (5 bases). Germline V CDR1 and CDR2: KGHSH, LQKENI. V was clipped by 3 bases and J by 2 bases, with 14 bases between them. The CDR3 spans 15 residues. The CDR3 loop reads CASSPQKFGTYEQYF. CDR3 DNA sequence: TGTGCCAGCTCACCGCAAAAGTTCGGGACCTACGAGCAGTACTTC.

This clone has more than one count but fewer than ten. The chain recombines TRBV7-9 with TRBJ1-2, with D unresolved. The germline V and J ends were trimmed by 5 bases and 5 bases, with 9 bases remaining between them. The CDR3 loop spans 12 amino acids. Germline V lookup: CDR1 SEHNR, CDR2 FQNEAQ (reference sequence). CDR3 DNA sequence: TGTGCCAGCAGCCCAGCGTCTTATGGCTACACCTTC. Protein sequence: CASSPASYGYTF. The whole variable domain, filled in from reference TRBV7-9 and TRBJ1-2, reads DTGVSQNPRHKITKRGQNVTFRCDPISEHNRLYWYRQTLGQGPEFLTYFQNEAQLEKSRLLSDRFSAERPKGSFSTLEIQRTEQGDSAMYLCASSPASYGYTFGSGTRLTVV.

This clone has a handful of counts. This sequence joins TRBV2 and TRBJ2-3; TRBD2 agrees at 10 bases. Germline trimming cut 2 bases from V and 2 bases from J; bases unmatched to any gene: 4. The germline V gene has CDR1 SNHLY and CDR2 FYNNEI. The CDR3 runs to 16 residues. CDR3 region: CASSEIAGGLTDTQYF. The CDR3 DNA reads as TGTGCCAGCAGTGAAATAGCGGGAGGCCTCACAGATACGCAGTATTTT.

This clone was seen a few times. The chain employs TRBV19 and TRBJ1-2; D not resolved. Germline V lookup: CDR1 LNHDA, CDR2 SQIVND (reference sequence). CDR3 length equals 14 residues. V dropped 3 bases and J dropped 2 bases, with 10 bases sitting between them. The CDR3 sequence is CASSIEPANYGYTF. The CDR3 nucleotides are TGTGCCAGTAGTATTGAGCCCGCGAACTATGGCTACACCTTC.

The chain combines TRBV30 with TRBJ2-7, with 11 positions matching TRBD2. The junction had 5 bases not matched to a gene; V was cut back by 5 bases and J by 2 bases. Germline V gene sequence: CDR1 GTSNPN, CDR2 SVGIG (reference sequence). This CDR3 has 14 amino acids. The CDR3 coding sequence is TGTGCCTGGGGCACTAGCGGGGGCCCCTACGAGCAGTACTTC. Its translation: CAWGTSGGPYEQYF.

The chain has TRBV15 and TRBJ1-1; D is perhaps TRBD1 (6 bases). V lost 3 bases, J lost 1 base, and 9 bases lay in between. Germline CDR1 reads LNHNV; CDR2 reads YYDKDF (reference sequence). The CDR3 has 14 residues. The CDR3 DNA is TGTGCCACCAGCAGTCAACAGGGGAACACTGAAGCTTTCTTT. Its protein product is CATSSQQGNTEAFF.

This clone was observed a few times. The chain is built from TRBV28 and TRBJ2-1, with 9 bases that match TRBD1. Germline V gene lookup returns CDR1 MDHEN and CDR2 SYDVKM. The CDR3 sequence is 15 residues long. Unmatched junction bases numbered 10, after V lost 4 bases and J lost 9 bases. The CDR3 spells CASSSMGQGVGEQFF. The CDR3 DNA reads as TGTGCCAGCAGTTCGATGGGACAGGGTGTCGGTGAGCAGTTCTTC.

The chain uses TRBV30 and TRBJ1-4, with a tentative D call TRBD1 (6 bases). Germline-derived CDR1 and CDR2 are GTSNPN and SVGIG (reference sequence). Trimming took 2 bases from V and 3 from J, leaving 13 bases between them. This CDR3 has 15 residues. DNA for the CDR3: TGTGCCTGGAGTCCCCCGGACAGATCTAATGAAAAACTGTTTTTT. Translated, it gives CAWSPPDRSNEKLFF. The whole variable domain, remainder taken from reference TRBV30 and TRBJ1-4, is SQTIHQWPATLVQPVGSPLSLECTVEGTSNPNLYWYRQAAGRGLQLLFYSVGIGQISSEVPQNLSASRPQDRQFILSSKKLLLSDSGFYLCAWSPPDRSNEKLFFGSGTQLSVL.

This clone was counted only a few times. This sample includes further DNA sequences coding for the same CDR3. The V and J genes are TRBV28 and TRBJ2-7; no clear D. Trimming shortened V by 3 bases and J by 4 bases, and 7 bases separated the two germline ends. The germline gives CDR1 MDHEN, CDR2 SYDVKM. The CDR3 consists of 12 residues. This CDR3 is CASSLTTYEQYF. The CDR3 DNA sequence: TGTGCCAGCAGTTTGACGACTTACGAGCAGTACTTC.

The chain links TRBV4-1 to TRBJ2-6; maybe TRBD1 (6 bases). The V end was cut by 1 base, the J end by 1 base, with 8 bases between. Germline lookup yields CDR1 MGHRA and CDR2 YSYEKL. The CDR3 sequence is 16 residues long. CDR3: CASSQGRGSGANVLTF. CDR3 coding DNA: TGCGCCAGCAGCCAAGGCAGGGGTTCTGGGGCCAACGTCCTGACTTTC.

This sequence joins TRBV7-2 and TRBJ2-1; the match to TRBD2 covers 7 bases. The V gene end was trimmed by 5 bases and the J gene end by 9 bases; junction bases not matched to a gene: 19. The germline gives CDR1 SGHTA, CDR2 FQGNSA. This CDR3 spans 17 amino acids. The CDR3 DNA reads TGTGCCAGCAGCCGAGCACAGGCGGGAGTTCTGGGGAGTGAGCAGTTCTTC. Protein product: CASSRAQAGVLGSEQFF.

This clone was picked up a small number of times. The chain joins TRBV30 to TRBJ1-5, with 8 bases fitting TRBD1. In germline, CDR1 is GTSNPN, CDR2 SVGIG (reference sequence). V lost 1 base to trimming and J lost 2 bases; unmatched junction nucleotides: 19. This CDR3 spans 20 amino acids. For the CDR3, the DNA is TGTGCCTGGAGTGGGCCACCAGGTGGGTCAGGGGGCTTCGGCAATCAGCCCCAGCATTTT. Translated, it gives CAWSGPPGGSGGFGNQPQHF.

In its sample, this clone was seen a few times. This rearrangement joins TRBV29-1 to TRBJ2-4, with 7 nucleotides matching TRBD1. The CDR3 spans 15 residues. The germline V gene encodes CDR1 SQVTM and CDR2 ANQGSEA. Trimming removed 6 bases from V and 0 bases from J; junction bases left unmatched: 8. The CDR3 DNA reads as TGCAGCGTAGGTGACAGGGAGATAGCCAAAAACATTCAGTACTTC. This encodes CSVGDREIAKNIQYF.

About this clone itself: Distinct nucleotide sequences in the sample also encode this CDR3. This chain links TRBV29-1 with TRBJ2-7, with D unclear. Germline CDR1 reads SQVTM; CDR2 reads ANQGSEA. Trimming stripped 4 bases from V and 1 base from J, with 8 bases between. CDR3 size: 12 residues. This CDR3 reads CSVGGGSYEQYF. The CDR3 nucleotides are TGCAGCGTTGGCGGCGGTTCCTACGAGCAGTACTTC.

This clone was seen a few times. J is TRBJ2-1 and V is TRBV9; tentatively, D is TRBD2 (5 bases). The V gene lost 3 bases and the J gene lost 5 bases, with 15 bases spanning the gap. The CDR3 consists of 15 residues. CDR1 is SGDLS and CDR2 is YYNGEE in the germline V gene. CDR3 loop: CASSGGLVTHNEQFF. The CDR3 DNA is TGTGCCAGCAGCGGAGGACTTGTGACCCACAATGAGCAGTTCTTC. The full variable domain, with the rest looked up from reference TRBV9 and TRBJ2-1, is DSGVTQTPKHLITATGQRVTLRCSPRSGDLSVYWYQQSLDQGLQFLIQYYNGEERAKGNILERFSAQQFPDLHSELNLSSLELGDSALYFCASSGGLVTHNEQFFGPGTRLTVL.

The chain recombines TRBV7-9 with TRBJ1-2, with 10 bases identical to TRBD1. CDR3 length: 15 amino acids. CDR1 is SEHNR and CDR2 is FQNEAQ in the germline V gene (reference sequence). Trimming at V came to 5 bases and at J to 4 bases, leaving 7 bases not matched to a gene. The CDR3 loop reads CASSLRQGAGYGYTF. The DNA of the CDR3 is TGTGCCAGCAGCCTGCGACAGGGGGCAGGCTATGGCTACACCTTC.

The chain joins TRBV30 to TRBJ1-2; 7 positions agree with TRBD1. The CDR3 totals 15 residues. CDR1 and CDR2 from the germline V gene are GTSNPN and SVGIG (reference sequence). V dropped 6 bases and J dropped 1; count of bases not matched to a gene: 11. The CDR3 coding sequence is TGTGCCTGTAGAACACAGGGGAGGAATAACTATGGCTACACCTTC. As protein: CACRTQGRNNYGYTF.